What follows is one T cell receptor (beta chain) and its context. Clones were sequenced by immunoSEQ multiplex PCR, and TCRdb holds only the in-frame ones, with some missing. This sample has tens of thousands of clones, with around 79% found just once. The V and J ends lost 8 bases and 8 bases respectively, with 15 bases between them. Germline CDR1 and CDR2: ENHRY and SYGVKD. This CDR3 region has 12 residues. This specimen comes from a study of blood T cell repertoires in COVID-19. Sequenced input: peripheral blood. The TCR originated in a human donor in a cohort sampled during active COVID-19. V is TRBV10-3 and J is TRBJ1-2; TRBD1 is a possible D gene (5 bases). The CDR3 DNA sequence: TGTGCCATCTCCTTGGGGGACTGGGGCTACACCTTC. Amino acids: CAISLGDWGYTF.